Sequencing of this TCR beta chain was carried out in a study of low-dose radiotherapy and immunotherapy resistance in tumors. On the study more broadly: The study gave Cohort 2 1 Gy per fraction every two weeks, totaling 13 Gy over 26 weeks. From cycle 1 day 1, patients took oral aspirin 300 mg every day for four cycles.

With TRAV- and TRBV-specific primers, first-strand cDNA was made, covering the alpha and beta chains. TCRs were amplified for roughly 22 PCR cycles with a constant-region primer and V-primer adapter. TCRdb analysed the reads with MiXCR anew, one entry per CDR3 protein. The data contain around 80,000 distinct CDR3 sequences, under 20% of them seen just once; the ten biggest clones take up approximately 1.5%. Germline V CDR1 and CDR2: LNHDA, SQIVND (reference sequence). The CDR3 loop spans 14 amino acids. The time point was: after trial treatment. As to treatment: LDRT plus nivolumab, ipilimumab, low-dose cyclophosphamide and aspirin (RACIN trial). The sample holds many counts of this clonotype.

The sequence was obtained from a male donor with prostate cancer. The source was PBMCs, collected after low-dose radiotherapy plus immunotherapy. The chain has TRBV19 and TRBJ1-5; weak D call: TRBD1 (5 bases). The CDR3 protein is CASKVGVSNQPQHF. For the CDR3, the DNA is TGTGCTTCGAAAGTGGGGGTGAGCAATCAGCCCCAGCATTTT.